This T cell receptor (beta chain) emerged from a study of cytomegalovirus exposure and HLA in healthy donors. 13 Jbeta primers and 60 Vbeta primers were used for the PCR. TCRdb keeps only in-frame clones here, not all; method: immunoSEQ multiplex PCR. The sample carries 180,000 or so clones, approximately 80% recorded once. As to this clone: Antigen unknown.

Study-level findings and limits: It has been reported that TCR beta sequences accurately predicted the HLA-A and HLA-B alleles of most subjects. Sequence variants that were highly shared formed a cluster that was likely a sequencing artifact. When analyzed later, a missense DCLRE1C variant was found to be linked to TCR beta V- and J-gene trimming.

The sequenced sample consisted of PBMCs. This TCR came from a woman aged 45-65 years in good health and CMV-seronegative.

As DNA, the CDR3 is TGTGCCAGCAGTTACTCGAACAGGGGGCGAGGTGGCTACACCTTC. Protein: CASSYSNRGRGGYTF. This sequence joins TRBV6-5 and TRBJ1-2; 9 bases align to TRBD1. Germline V gene sequence: CDR1 MNHEY, CDR2 SVGAGI. The CDR3 contains 15 residues. Trimming took 0 bases from V and 7 from J; bases not matched to a gene: 6.